These 13 T cell receptor beta chains originate from one sample sequenced in a study of post-analysis software for immune sequencing data. General study points: When patients were compared with controls, roughly five TRBV segments were more frequent, TRBV5-6, TRBV5-1 and TRBV20-1 among them.

No antigen is known for these receptors. Every TCR beta cDNA library bore unique molecular identifiers. Using its own MiXCR run on the PCR reads, TCRdb lists one record per CDR3 protein. The sample shows around 400,000 distinct CDR3 sequences, approximately 38% of them seen only once. Material for sequencing was blood. These receptors all stem from a girl aged 10-17 years with multiple sclerosis.

This clonotype was counted a few times. The chain has TRBV7-2 and TRBJ2-3; tentatively, D is TRBD2 (6 bases). From germline, CDR1 is SGHTA and CDR2 FQGNSA. V lost 0 bases and J lost 6, with 19 bases in between. This CDR3 is built from 17 residues. CDR3 protein: CASSLAQARLDRDTQYF. The DNA for the CDR3 is TGTGCCAGCAGCTTAGCCCAGGCAAGACTAGACCGCGATACGCAGTATTTT.

The chain couples TRBV9 to TRBJ1-1; 10 bases align to TRBD1. V dropped 2 bases and J dropped 10; count of bases not matched to a gene: 8. Germline assignment: CDR1 SGDLS and CDR2 YYNGEE. The CDR3 loop spans 14 amino acids. CDR3 region: CASSVARTGGIAFF. The DNA of the CDR3 is TGTGCCAGCAGCGTGGCCCGGACAGGGGGTATAGCTTTCTTT.

For the CDR3, the DNA is TGTGCCAGCAGTCAAGGACAGGGTGGGAGAGAGACCCAGTACTTC. Amino acids: CASSQGQGGRETQYF. The rearrangement joins TRBV2 to TRBJ2-5; 8 bases agree with TRBD1. This CDR3 region has 15 residues. CDR1 SNHLY and CDR2 FYNNEI come from the germline V gene. Trimming cost V 5 bases and J 4 bases; bases outside gene matches: 9.

This clonotype was seen a handful of times. The chain has TRBV5-1 and TRBJ2-6, with D perhaps TRBD2 (6 bases). V was trimmed by 0 bases and J by 1 base, leaving 8 bases between them. Germline V gene data show CDR1 as SGHRS and CDR2 as YFSETQ. The CDR3 is made up of 16 amino acids. The CDR3 protein is CASSLAAGSGANVLTF. CDR3 nucleotide sequence: TGCGCCAGCAGCTTGGCGGCGGGGTCTGGGGCCAACGTCCTGACTTTC.

J is TRBJ2-2 and V is TRBV5-1; 8 bases are shared with TRBD1. This CDR3 region has 15 residues. Per the germline V gene, CDR1 is SGHRS and CDR2 is YFSETQ. V was clipped by 4 bases and J by 7 bases; unmatched bases: 9. The CDR3 is CASSPGQGRGGELFF. The CDR3 region has the DNA TGCGCCAGCAGCCCCGGACAGGGCCGGGGCGGGGAGCTGTTTTTT.

This clonotype has a handful of counts. The chain combines TRBV5-1 with TRBJ2-3, with 7 bases lining up with TRBD2. The CDR3 is made up of 15 amino acids. The germline CDR1 and CDR2 sequences are SGHRS and YFSETQ. Germline trimming cut 2 bases from V and 1 base from J; bases unmatched to any gene: 4. In DNA form, the CDR3 reads TGCGCCAGCAGCTTTCGTGGGGGGGGCACAGATACGCAGTATTTT. This translates into CASSFRGGGTDTQYF.

V is TRBV29-1 and J is TRBJ2-1, with 10 bases fitting TRBD2. V shed 3 bases and J 6 bases; nucleotides not matched to a gene: 8. Germline lookup yields CDR1 SQVTM and CDR2 ANQGSEA. The CDR3 sequence is 15 residues long. The CDR3 DNA reads TGCAGCGTTGACGGGCAAGCGGGGGGGAGCAATGAGCAGTTCTTC. The encoded protein is CSVDGQAGGSNEQFF.

This clonotype was counted only a few times. This rearrangement joins TRBV7-2 to TRBJ2-7; the D gene could be TRBD1 or TRBD2 (5 bases each). This CDR3 contains 16 residues. The germline V and J ends were trimmed by 1 base and 3 bases, with 16 bases remaining between them. Germline assignment: CDR1 SGHTA and CDR2 FQGNSA. The CDR3 nucleotides read TGTGCCAGCAGCTTAGACTCCGGGACGGCGGACTACGAGCAGTACTTC. It codes for CASSLDSGTADYEQYF.

This chain uses TRBV6-2 or TRBV6-3 with TRBJ2-1; 7 nucleotides match TRBD2. With 4 bases clipped from V and 9 bases from J, the junction kept 6 bases outside the gene matches. CDR1 is MNHEY and CDR2 is SVGEGT in the germline V gene. The CDR3 length is 13 residues. The CDR3 bases are TGTGCCAGCAGTTCAAAGCGGGGAGGTGAGCAGTTCTTC. Amino acids: CASSSKRGGEQFF.

V and J are TRBV5-1 and TRBJ2-1, with a possible D match to TRBD2 (7 bases). The germline gives CDR1 SGHRS, CDR2 YFSETQ. V lost 0 bases and J 8 bases, leaving 18 bases between the germline ends. The CDR3 covers 16 residues. The CDR3 nucleotides read TGCGCCAGCAGCTTGGACGGGGCGGGGGCTTTCGATGAGCAGTTCTTC. It codes for CASSLDGAGAFDEQFF.

This clonotype has more than one count but fewer than ten. The chain links TRBV25-1 to TRBJ2-3; D might be TRBD1 or TRBD2, each matching 5 bases. This CDR3 region has 14 residues. The V gene's germline CDR1 is MGHDK and CDR2 SYGVNS. The ends were cut back, 5 bases at V and 4 bases at J, with 13 bases in the middle. The CDR3 protein is CASSSREGADTQYF. Here the CDR3 DNA reads TGTGCCAGCAGTAGCCGGGAAGGGGCAGATACGCAGTATTTT.

The chain uses TRBV7-3 and TRBJ2-6, with 9 positions matching TRBD1. Germline assignment: CDR1 SGHTA and CDR2 FQGTGA. The CDR3 has 17 amino acids. V dropped 7 bases and J dropped 3; count of bases not matched to a gene: 10. CDR3 nucleotide sequence: TGTGCCAGCACCCAGAGCGGGACAGGGAATGGGGCCAACGTCCTGACTTTC. Translating gives CASTQSGTGNGANVLTF. The variable domain in full, completed from reference TRBV7-3 and TRBJ2-6, reads GAGVSQTPSNKVTEKGKYVELRCDPISGHTALYWYRQSLGQGPEFLIYFQGTGAADDSGLPNDRFFAVRPEGSVSTLKIQRTERGDSAVYLCASTQSGTGNGANVLTFGAGSRLTVL.

CDR3 in amino acids: CSARGSGTPNQPQHF. Here the CDR3 DNA reads TGCAGTGCTAGAGGTTCCGGGACGCCGAATCAGCCCCAGCATTTT. The gene calls are TRBV20-1 and TRBJ1-5; D is perhaps TRBD1 (5 bases). Germline CDR1 DFQATT, CDR2 SNEGSKA (reference sequence). The CDR3 has 15 amino acids. V gave up 1 base and J gave up 4 bases, with 14 bases separating them.